The source of this TCR beta chain is a study of blood T cell repertoires in COVID-19. About the research overall: The study drew acute and convalescent COVID-19 samples from the United States, Italy and Spain.

In the original workflow: The authors estimated nucleated cell counts from reference gene primer amplification. Profiling relied on immunoSEQ multiplex PCR, and the TCRdb table lists in-frame clones only, not all of them. The V and J calls and clone size are taken from that table; D and trimming were inferred from the DNA. The sample contains a few hundred thousand clones, nearly 90% of which appear only once. The CDR3 has 13 amino acids. Germline CDR1 SEHNR, CDR2 FQNEAQ (reference sequence). Trimming shortened V by 4 bases and J by 4 bases, and 11 bases separated the two germline ends. The sequenced material came from PBMCs or T cells enriched from blood (not recorded which). This sequence was found in a woman aged 18-35 years with acute COVID-19. The V gene is TRBV7-9, the J gene TRBJ2-7; weak D call: TRBD1 (5 bases). The CDR3: CASSSRGTYEQYF. For the CDR3, the DNA is TGTGCCAGCAGCTCTAGGGGAACGTACGAGCAGTACTTC.